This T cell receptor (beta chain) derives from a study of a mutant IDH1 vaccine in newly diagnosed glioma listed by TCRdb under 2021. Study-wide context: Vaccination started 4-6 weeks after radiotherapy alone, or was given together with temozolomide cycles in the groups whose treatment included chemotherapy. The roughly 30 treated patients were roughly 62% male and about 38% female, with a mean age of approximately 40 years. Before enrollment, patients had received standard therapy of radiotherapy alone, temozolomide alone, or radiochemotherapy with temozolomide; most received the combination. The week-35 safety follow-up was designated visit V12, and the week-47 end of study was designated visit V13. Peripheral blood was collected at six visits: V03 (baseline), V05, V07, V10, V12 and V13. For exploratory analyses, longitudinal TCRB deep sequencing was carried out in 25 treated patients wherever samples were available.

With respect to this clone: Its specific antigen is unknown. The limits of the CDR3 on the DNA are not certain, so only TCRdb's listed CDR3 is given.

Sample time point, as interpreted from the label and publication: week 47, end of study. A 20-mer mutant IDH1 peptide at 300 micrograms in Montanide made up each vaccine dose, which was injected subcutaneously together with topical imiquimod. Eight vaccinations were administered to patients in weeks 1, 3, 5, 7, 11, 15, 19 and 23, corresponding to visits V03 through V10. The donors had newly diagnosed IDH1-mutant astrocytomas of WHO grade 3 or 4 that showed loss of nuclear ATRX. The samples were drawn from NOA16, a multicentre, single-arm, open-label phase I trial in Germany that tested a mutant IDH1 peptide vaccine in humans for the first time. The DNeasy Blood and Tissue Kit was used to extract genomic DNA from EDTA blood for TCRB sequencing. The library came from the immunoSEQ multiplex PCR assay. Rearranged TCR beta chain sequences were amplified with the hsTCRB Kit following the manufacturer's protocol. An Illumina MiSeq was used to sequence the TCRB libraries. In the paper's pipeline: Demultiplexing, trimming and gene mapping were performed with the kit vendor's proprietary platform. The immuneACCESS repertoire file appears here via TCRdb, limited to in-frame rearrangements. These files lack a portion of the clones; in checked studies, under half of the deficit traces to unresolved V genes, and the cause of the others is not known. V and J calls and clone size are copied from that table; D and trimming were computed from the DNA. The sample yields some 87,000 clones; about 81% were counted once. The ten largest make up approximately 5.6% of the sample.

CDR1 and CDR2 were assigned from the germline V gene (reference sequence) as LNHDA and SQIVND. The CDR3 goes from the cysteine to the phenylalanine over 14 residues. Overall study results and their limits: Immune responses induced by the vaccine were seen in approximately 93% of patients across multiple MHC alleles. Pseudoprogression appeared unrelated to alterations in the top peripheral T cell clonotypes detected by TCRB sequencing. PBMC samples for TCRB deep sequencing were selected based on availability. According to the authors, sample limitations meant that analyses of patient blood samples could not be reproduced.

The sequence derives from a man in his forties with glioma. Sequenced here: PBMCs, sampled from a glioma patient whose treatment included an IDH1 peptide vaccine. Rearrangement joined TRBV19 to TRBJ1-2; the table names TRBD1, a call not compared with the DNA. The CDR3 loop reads CASKVPVGSGTPIF.